This is a list of T cell receptor beta chains from one sample in a study of blood T cell repertoires in COVID-19. The protocol was immunoSEQ multiplex PCR, while the TCRdb copy is restricted to in-frame clones and leaves out a portion. The sample contains 150,000 to 200,000 clones, roughly 80% of which appear only once. The sequenced sample consisted of PBMCs or T cells enriched from blood (not recorded which). The receptors here all came from a middle-aged man who had recovered from COVID-19. CDR3s include the opening cysteine and the closing phenylalanine or tryptophan. The D gene is left open where the match is weak.

d_gene	v_gene	j_gene	CDR3aa
TRBD1	TRBV18	TRBJ2-5	CATRTGTEETQYF
-	TRBV29-1	TRBJ2-1	CSVGSSSYNEQFF
-	TRBV19	TRBJ1-1	CASSIGGGTNTEAFF
TRBD2	TRBV25-1	TRBJ2-7	CASAKTSGRPYEQYF
-	TRBV5-1	TRBJ2-5	CASAGQPLQETQYF
-	TRBV20-1	TRBJ1-1	CSATMSFEAFF
TRBD1	TRBV28	TRBJ2-2	CASSQRQGASGELFF
-	TRBV11-2	TRBJ2-5	CASSLVGETQYF
TRBD1	TRBV28	TRBJ2-1	CASSVSPGGYNEQFF
-	TRBV29-1	TRBJ1-2	CSVEHGAGGLDGYTF
TRBD2	TRBV25-1	TRBJ2-7	CASSEWWEGTYEQYF
TRBD2	TRBV9	TRBJ2-3	CASDVNGGGLRTDTQYF
-	TRBV12-3/TRBV12-4	TRBJ2-2	CASSLAGAGELFF
-	TRBV28	TRBJ2-4	CASSLSGAGLIQYF
-	TRBV28	TRBJ2-7	CASSDFEGAAQYF
TRBD2	TRBV9	TRBJ2-1	CASSVELAGGLNEQFF
TRBD1	TRBV7-8	TRBJ2-5	CASSPGQGETQYF
-	TRBV6-5	TRBJ1-2	CASSRDTLVYGYTF
TRBD1	TRBV19	TRBJ2-2	CASRVGQGGSGELFF
TRBD2	TRBV28	TRBJ2-7	CASSLGGGRATYEQYF
-	TRBV12-3/TRBV12-4	TRBJ2-3	CASFRGSGGTQYF
TRBD1	TRBV11-2	TRBJ2-7	CASSLAGTGIAYEQYF
TRBD1	TRBV29-1	TRBJ1-1	CSVGLNDRGNAFF
-	TRBV5-1	TRBJ1-1	CASSLANGFDSEAFF
-	TRBV29-1	TRBJ2-7	CTTKRRRTTYEQYF
-	TRBV5-4	TRBJ2-3	CASTGSGTDTQYF
-	TRBV5-1	TRBJ2-6	CASRESGSGANVLTF
TRBD2	TRBV19	TRBJ2-3	CASKRGPTDTQYF
TRBD2	TRBV18	TRBJ2-1	CASSPVAGTYNEQFF
-	TRBV11-3	TRBJ2-7	CASSLGGLGEQYF
-	TRBV7-9	TRBJ1-1	CASSLAPPGRAHTEAFF
-	TRBV7-2	TRBJ2-5	CASRSDWNQETQYF
-	TRBV3-1/TRBV3-2	TRBJ1-1	CASTPQGESEAFF
TRBD2	TRBV5-1	TRBJ2-2	CASSAGGYTGELFF
-	TRBV19	TRBJ2-3	CASSRSTPDTQYF
-	TRBV28	TRBJ1-2	CASSRNGYTF
TRBD1	TRBV5-1	TRBJ2-2	CASSLLVRGPGTGELFF
-	TRBV25-1	TRBJ1-4	CASSELGGSIATNEKLFF
TRBD1	TRBV5-8	TRBJ1-5	CASSLGDRGADQPQHF
-	TRBV28	TRBJ1-4	CASIGTTNEKLFF
-	TRBV5-1	TRBJ2-5	CASSVQGGQETQYF